This TCR beta chain was recovered during a study of T cell repertoires in ileal Crohn's disease. For the study at large: Operated complications were stricturing disease (61%) and penetrating disease (around 39%). About half of patients got postoperative therapy: about twelve thiopurines, around 20 anti-TNF.

The study, taken as a whole, reports: Sorted CD8 T cells held more high-frequency clones than CD4.

CDR1 and CDR2 (germline): SGHRS, YFSETQ. This CDR3 has 15 residues. V gave up 0 bases and J gave up 0 bases; unmatched junction bases: 0. With respect to this clone: What it recognizes is unknown.

TCRB immunosequencing input was roughly 500 nanograms of biopsy DNA per sample. Here immunoSEQ multiplex PCR was the method, and the copy in TCRdb shows in-frame clones only, minus some. The table lists about 5,700 clones, 75% to 85% of them singletons. The source is an adult with Crohn's disease. This chain links TRBV5-1 with TRBJ2-1; 7 positions match TRBD1. What was sequenced was ileal tissue. CDR3 DNA: TGCGCCAGCAGCTTGGGACAGGGCTCCTACAATGAGCAGTTCTTC. Translation gives CASSLGQGSYNEQFF.